This T cell receptor beta chain was recovered during a study of cytomegalovirus exposure and HLA in healthy donors (dated by TCRdb to about 2017). Background on the whole study: An earlier analysis of more than 550 of the donors reported approximately 300 Gb of sequence data and around 120 million unique TCR beta sequences obtained from around 190 million T cells. An early release covering 550 to 700 HLA-typed donors comprised 300 to 350 gigabases of sequencing data and tens of millions of unique TCR sequences. Of the 398 genotyped donors, over 70% fell in the genetic ancestry cluster associated with self-reported Caucasian donors. The aim of the study was to test whether cataloging public T cell receptors could identify signatures of past pathogen exposure. The study used immunosequencing to profile the T cell repertoires of 600 to 850 subjects and linked those repertoires to cytomegalovirus serostatus. A separate validation cohort of 100 to 150 different subjects was used in addition to the roughly 700-subject first cohort. To predict cytomegalovirus infection status, the study combined high-throughput TCR immunosequencing, statistical association of individual TCRs with disease status, and machine learning. To study patterns of TCR occurrence, a later analysis re-analyzed previously published TCR beta repertoires from 500 to 850 donors and added high-resolution HLA genotyping. Rather than drawing on any new phenotypic data, the later analysis identified candidate immune exposures from TCR beta sequences and the way those sequences occurred across donors. An earlier analysis of some 500 of the donors used high-throughput TCR beta sequencing to judge whether each TCR beta V gene segment behaved as functional or pseudogenic. Donor age, sex, ethnicity and CMV serostatus were collected together with the repertoire data. In a later genetic analysis, genome-wide SNP genotypes for about three fifths of the roughly 670 donors were used, and that subset was treated as a discovery cohort. Every discovery cohort repertoire had been produced on one sequencing platform. Class I and class II HLA loci were covered by the typing at four-digit resolution. The number of typed donors differed by locus: roughly 629-630 for A, B, C, DRB1 and DQB1; 522 for DQA1; 606 for DPA1; and 400 to 480 for DPB1. Roughly 5 DR-DQ haplotypes were handled as single units for association and clustering, since linkage in the cohort was strong. Across around 400 genotyped donors of the cohort, an average of about 240,000 unique TCR beta nucleotide sequences per donor were sequenced, and around 19% of those sequences were non-productive.

This clone was seen just once. No antigen is known for it. No much larger clone is present one base from it, and per-base qualities are unavailable. The cohort comprised under 700 healthy bone marrow donors. At the time of sampling, every cohort member was nominally healthy, though immune exposures that went unrecorded were likely present. The donor tested CMV seronegative, placing the donor among the approximately 360 seronegative members of the cohort. Every donor gave a peripheral blood sample, and the peripheral blood mononuclear cells from that sample were used for TCR beta sequencing. Genomic DNA extraction from the blood cell samples was performed with the Qiagen DNeasy Blood Extraction Kit. CDR1 MDHEN and CDR2 SYDVKM were looked up in the germline V gene. The CDR3, cysteine through phenylalanine, is 14 amino acids long. Only the CDR3 part of the read is kept: 42 bases, read in frame from the first base. The V and J ends are trimmed by 7 bases and 4 bases, leaving 17 bases between them.

Library construction relied on the immunoSEQ multiplex PCR assay. For the multiplex PCR, a mixture combining 60 forward primers for TCR Vbeta segments and 13 reverse primers for TCR Jbeta segments was used. A multiplex PCR assay on genomic DNA amplified the CDR3 region of rearranged TCR beta genes. The amplified TCR beta libraries were sequenced on the Illumina HiSeq System as 87-base-pair reads. Per the source publication's procedure: In a later analysis, 77 million or so unique TCR beta chains were counted across the 666 repertoires, and roughly 11 million of these chains were shared by at least two donors. To remove PCR and sequencing errors, raw reads were error-corrected and collapsed into unique sequences using a nearest-neighbor algorithm that merged closely related sequences. Alignment of CDR3 sequences to IMGT reference sequences was used to assign V, D and J gene segments. For a sequence to be retained, a match of at least six nucleotides to both a V gene segment and a J gene segment was required. Rearrangements were classified as productive when the CDR3 lacked stop codons and remained in frame with V and J, and all other rearrangements were classified as non-productive. Following IMGT convention, CDR3 was defined as the stretch from the second conserved V-encoded cysteine to the conserved J-encoded phenylalanine. In an earlier analysis of around 540 of the donors, sequences lacking an unambiguous match to a single V gene segment were excluded. An earlier analysis of some 610 of the donors called V segments functional above 56.7% productive rearrangements and segregating when the between-donor standard deviation exceeded 5%. A statistical classification framework was built to diagnose cytomegalovirus status from the catalog of TCR beta chain sequences. V and J gene assignment, in a later analysis, came from comparing TCR nucleotide sequences with IMGT/GENE-DB human TR gene sequences. The TCRdist pipeline was used in a later analysis to assign CDR3 sequences and most-parsimonious VDJ recombination scenarios. A later analysis defined each TCR beta chain by its CDR3 amino acid sequence plus V-gene family, and excluded reads lacking a unique V-gene family. As a way to deal with suspected cross-contamination and a sequencing artifact, a later analysis dropped 450 to 600 nucleotide sequences that were highly shared and had low generation probability. For each public chain, a later analysis derived a clonal expansion index from normalized ranks of inferred template counts within each repertoire. A later analysis computed generation probabilities with a VDJ recombination model fitted to out-of-frame rearrangements, and checked the results against IGoR. In a later analysis, TCR-TCR, TCR-HLA and TCR-CMV co-occurrence was scored with hypergeometric tests, and a repertoire-size bias correction was applied to TCR pairs. In a later analysis, false discovery rates were estimated by permuting HLA or CMV assignments 20 times. In a later analysis, co-occurring TCRs were grouped using DBSCAN, with TCRdist sequence similarity added in when clustering inside HLA-allele-positive subsets. Repertoires with fewer than 30,000 or more than 120,000 public chains were left out of co-occurrence clustering, as were roughly five repertoires with anomalous nucleotide sharing. The table comes from immuneACCESS by way of TCRdb, which keeps in-frame sequences with V and J called. Part of the clones is missing from these tables; in studies checked, under half for an unresolved V gene and the rest for unknown reasons. That table is the source of V, J and clone size, and D and trimming were worked out from the DNA. For this sample there are 140,000 or so clones; about 72% appear just once. The top ten clones comprise 2.1% of the sample.

Overall results and qualifications from the work: According to a later genetic analysis, donors in an Asian-associated ancestry cluster had fewer N-insertions in productive TCRs than the approximately 700-donor mean. Linkage disequilibrium might explain the correlated functional status among segregating V segments, but an unknown experimental factor could not be excluded. Because HLA typing was missing for some donors at each locus, association tests included only the typed subset. The only immune exposure information available for the cohort was CMV serostatus. Specific HLA alleles were associated with 18,000 or so TCR beta sequences at a false discovery rate of 0.05 in a later analysis. According to a later analysis, TCR association rates differed among HLA loci, with DRB1 alleles showing the most associated TCRs and HLA-C alleles showing the fewest. Some IMGT-functional V segments, including TRBV6-2 and TRBV6-3, could not be distinguished by the 87-base-pair reads and were therefore excluded. The classifier was reported to diagnose cytomegalovirus status with high specificity and sensitivity in both the original and validation cohorts. Sequencing depth was assumed to be roughly uniform across donors in the presence/absence analyses, though that assumption may not hold. In vitro tests confirmed that a few of the cytomegalovirus-associated TCR beta chains recognize cytomegalovirus antigens. A further reported finding was that TCR beta sequences accurately predicted the HLA-A and HLA-B alleles for most subjects in the first cohort. This cohort had only TCR beta chains sequenced, and the lack of alpha or paired-chain data limited which features could be detected. A later analysis reported that several top co-occurrence clusters appeared linked to parvovirus B19, influenza, CMV and Epstein-Barr virus. Strong co-occurrence of HLA alleles, especially DR and DQ, made assigning TCR associations to individual alleles difficult. According to a later analysis, most CMV-associated TCR beta chains appeared to be HLA-restricted, and the HLA associations seemed to be driven largely by CMV exposure. The study gave a list of 150 to 200 TCR beta chains associated with cytomegalovirus. In a later analysis, HLA-associated TCR beta chains showed more clonal expansion and lower generation probabilities than non-associated chains that were equally common. Broadly in line with IMGT annotations, most TCR beta V segments showed up in productive rearrangements about 87% or about 30% of the time in an earlier analysis of under 700 of the donors. Because counts were too low, 15 to 20 rarely observed V segments, including chromosome 9 orphons, were excluded from the earlier analysis of 587 of the donors. V-gene and J-gene trimming of TCR beta chains was associated with a missense DCLRE1C variant in a later genetic analysis, and the association was replicated in an independent cohort. While some public TCRs were present in many individuals, most TCR sequences turned up only very rarely across donors. A cluster of highly shared sequence variants was judged likely to represent a technical artifact of the sequencing pipeline. The authors suggested that the approach could potentially be generalized to other disease states and immunological phenotypes.

This clonotype was sampled from a middle-aged man in good health and CMV-seronegative. The chain uses TRBV28 and TRBJ2-7; tentative D gene TRBD1, with 6 bases matching. Material for sequencing was PBMCs. In nucleotide form, the sequence is TGTGCCAGCAACCCACCGGGACATCCATACGAGCAGTACTTC. Translated, this is CASNPPGHPYEQYF.